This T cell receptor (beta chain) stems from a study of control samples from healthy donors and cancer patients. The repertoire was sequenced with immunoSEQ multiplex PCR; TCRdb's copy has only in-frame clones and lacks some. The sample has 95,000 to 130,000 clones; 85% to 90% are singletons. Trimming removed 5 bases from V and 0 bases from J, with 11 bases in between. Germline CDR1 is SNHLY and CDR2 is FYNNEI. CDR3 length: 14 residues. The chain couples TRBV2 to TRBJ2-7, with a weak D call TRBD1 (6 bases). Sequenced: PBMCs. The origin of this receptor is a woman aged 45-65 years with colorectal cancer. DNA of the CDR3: TGTGCCAGCAGTTGGACAGAGAGCTCCTACGAGCAGTACTTC. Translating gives CASSWTESSYEQYF.